This T cell receptor beta chain was sequenced during a study of blood T cell repertoires in COVID-19. Here immunoSEQ multiplex PCR was the method, and the copy in TCRdb shows in-frame clones only, minus some. The repertoire includes 210,000 or so clones, more than 70% of them detected once, and 5% to 8% sits in the top ten. CDR1 and CDR2 (germline): SGHRS, YFSETQ. The CDR3 runs to 13 residues. With V trimmed by 3 bases and J by 6 bases, 4 bases remained unmatched. The TCR sequence derives from a woman between 40 and 55 years old who had recovered from COVID-19. The sample was peripheral blood. This rearrangement joins TRBV5-1 to TRBJ2-7; 9 bases fit TRBD2. The CDR3 sequence: CASSSGTSREQYF. The CDR3 DNA sequence: TGCGCCAGCAGCTCCGGGACTAGCCGCGAGCAGTACTTC.